Following are 26 T cell receptor beta chains from one sample sequenced in a study of cytomegalovirus exposure and HLA in healthy donors. Primers included in the PCR were 60 Vbeta and 13 Jbeta primers. Assay: immunoSEQ multiplex PCR; the TCRdb copy retains only in-frame clones and omits some. In all, the sample yields 200,000 or so clones. Sequencing input: PBMCs. The receptor set was obtained from a boy aged 10-17 years in good health and CMV-seronegative.

The rearrangement links TRBV11-1 to TRBJ2-5; the match to TRBD2 covers 11 bases. V dropped 3 bases and J dropped 5; count of bases not matched to a gene: 11. Germline CDR1 SGHAT, CDR2 FQDESV (reference sequence). This CDR3 comprises 17 residues. The CDR3 DNA follows: TGTGCCAGCAGCTTTAGCGGGGGGGCCCCCTCCGGGGAGACCCAGTACTTC. This translates into CASSFSGGAPSGETQYF.

V and J are TRBV4-2 and TRBJ1-5; 9 bases match TRBD1. The CDR3 covers 16 residues. Germline CDR1 and CDR2: LGHNA and YNFKEQ. J lost 3 bases, V lost 2 bases, and 5 bases had no gene match. The CDR3 region has the DNA TGTGCCAGCAGCCAAAGGGACAGGGCTGACAATCAGCCCCAGCATTTT. Translation gives CASSQRDRADNQPQHF.

This chain links TRBV7-8 with TRBJ1-5; weak D call: TRBD1 (5 bases). The CDR3 runs to 17 residues. Trimming took 1 base from V and 1 from J, leaving 14 bases between them. Germline CDR1 is SGHVS and CDR2 is FQNEAQ. This CDR3 is CASSLEHGGASNQPQHF. CDR3 in DNA: TGTGCCAGCAGCTTAGAGCACGGTGGGGCGAGCAATCAGCCCCAGCATTTT. The whole variable domain, filled in from reference TRBV7-8 and TRBJ1-5, reads GAGVSQSPRYKVAKRGQDVALRCDPISGHVSLFWYQQALGQGPEFLTYFQNEAQLDKSGLPSDRFFAERPEGSVSTLKIQRTQQEDSAVYLCASSLEHGGASNQPQHFGDGTRLSIL.

The genes are TRBV9 and TRBJ2-3; 10 bases match TRBD2. The V and J ends lost 3 bases and 3 bases, in that order; junction bases with no gene match: 19. Germline lookup yields CDR1 SGDLS and CDR2 YYNGEE. The CDR3 sequence is 20 residues long. The CDR3 region has the DNA TGTGCCAGCAGCGCGCAGCGGGGGGGCCTGAGTGGTAGTGGTACAGATACGCAGTATTTT. As protein: CASSAQRGGLSGSGTDTQYF. The full variable domain, completed using reference TRBV9 and TRBJ2-3, is DSGVTQTPKHLITATGQRVTLRCSPRSGDLSVYWYQQSLDQGLQFLIQYYNGEERAKGNILERFSAQQFPDLHSELNLSSLELGDSALYFCASSAQRGGLSGSGTDTQYFGPGTRLTVL.

The chain employs TRBV7-3 and TRBJ2-5; TRBD2 aligns across 7 bases. This CDR3 has 15 residues. V trimming: 0 bases; J trimming: 5 bases; junction bases outside the gene matches: 6. Germline V gene sequence: CDR1 SGHTA, CDR2 FQGTGA. The CDR3 sequence: CASSLTSGLGETQYF. The CDR3 coding sequence is TGTGCCAGCAGCTTAACTAGCGGGCTGGGGGAGACCCAGTACTTC.

J is TRBJ1-2 and V is TRBV2, with 10 bases aligning to TRBD1. The CDR3 runs 14 residues. The germline gives CDR1 SNHLY, CDR2 FYNNEI. Losses at the gene ends were 6 bases for V and 3 bases for J; bases not matched to a gene: 4. Here the CDR3 reads CASSGTGDYYGYTF. The CDR3 region has the DNA TGTGCCAGCAGCGGGACAGGGGATTACTATGGCTACACCTTC.

The rearrangement links TRBV4-1 to TRBJ1-5; a weak D match, TRBD1 (5 bases). The germline V gene encodes CDR1 MGHRA and CDR2 YSYEKL. The V and J ends lost 2 bases and 6 bases respectively, with 20 bases between them. This CDR3 has 17 amino acids. The CDR3 nucleotides are TGCGCCAGCAGCCAACAGCTCGTGGCAGGGCAGCTTCAGCCCCAGCATTTT. Translated: CASSQQLVAGQLQPQHF.

The chain has TRBV29-1 and TRBJ1-2; TRBD1 is a possible D gene (5 bases). The length of the CDR3 is 14 residues. Per germline, CDR1 SQVTM and CDR2 ANQGSEA. V lost 5 bases to trimming and J lost 1 base, with 14 bases between them. DNA of the CDR3: TGCAGCGTTCAGGACACGAGATATAACTATGGCTACACCTTC. Amino acid sequence: CSVQDTRYNYGYTF.

This rearrangement joins TRBV7-6 to TRBJ1-1, with D hard to call. Trimming pared 1 base from V and 1 base from J, leaving 10 bases between. The CDR3 spans 15 residues. The germline V gene encodes CDR1 SGHVS and CDR2 FNYEAQ. Here the CDR3 reads CASSLGLQKNTEAFF. The CDR3 DNA reads as TGTGCCAGCAGCTTAGGATTGCAGAAGAACACTGAAGCTTTCTTT.

This chain links TRBV6-1 with TRBJ2-5, with D maybe TRBD2 (7 bases). CDR1 MNHNS and CDR2 SASEGT come from the germline V gene. Trimming pared 1 base from V and 2 bases from J, leaving 11 bases between. CDR3 length: 15 residues. CDR3 sequence: CASSEGGGGQETQYF. The DNA for the CDR3 is TGTGCCAGCAGTGAAGGGGGGGGCGGGCAAGAGACCCAGTACTTC.

V and J are TRBV9 and TRBJ2-2; weak D call: TRBD2 (7 bases). The V and J ends lost 3 bases and 7 bases respectively, with 13 bases between them. The CDR3 is made up of 14 amino acids. Germline V lookup: CDR1 SGDLS, CDR2 YYNGEE. The CDR3 DNA is TGTGCCAGCAGCGCCGCGCGGGGGCGCGGGGAGCTGTTTTTT. This codes for CASSAARGRGELFF.

The chain has TRBV14 and TRBJ2-7, with 8 bases identical to TRBD2. Germline CDR1 SGHDN, CDR2 FVKESK. Trimming at V came to 4 bases and at J to 3 bases, leaving 8 bases not matched to a gene. The CDR3 consists of 15 residues. The CDR3 here is CASSLNSGGYYEQYF. The CDR3 bases are TGTGCCAGCAGCCTAAACAGCGGGGGATACTACGAGCAGTACTTC.

This chain uses TRBV4-1 with TRBJ2-7, with D tentatively TRBD1 (6 bases). V was clipped by 4 bases and J by 3 bases, with 16 bases between them. The CDR3 sequence is 15 residues long. Germline V gene data show CDR1 as MGHRA and CDR2 as YSYEKL. The CDR3 reads CASSPAGDPLYEQYF. For the CDR3, the DNA is TGCGCCAGCAGCCCGGCAGGGGATCCCCTCTACGAGCAGTACTTC.

This chain connects TRBV28 to TRBJ1-5; D is unresolved. With 3 bases removed from V and 2 bases from J, the gap between germline ends came to 14 bases. The CDR3 runs to 16 residues. Germline V gene data show CDR1 as MDHEN and CDR2 as SYDVKM. CDR3 coding DNA: TGTGCCAGCAGTTTTCGGAGGGCTGTCCGCAATCAGCCCCAGCATTTT. This gives the protein CASSFRRAVRNQPQHF. Full variable domain (rest looked up from reference TRBV28 and TRBJ1-5): DVKVTQSSRYLVKRTGEKVFLECVQDMDHENMFWYRQDPGLGLRLIYFSYDVKMKEKGDIPEGYSVSREKKERFSLILESASTNQTSMYLCASSFRRAVRNQPQHFGDGTRLSIL.

The genes are TRBV27 and TRBJ1-3; maybe TRBD1 (5 bases). Germline V CDR1 and CDR2: MNHEY, SMNVEV (reference sequence). Trimming left V 3 bases short and J 0 bases short, with 6 bases between. The length of the CDR3 is 14 residues. CDR3 coding DNA: TGTGCCAGCAGTTTGACAGCCTCTGGAAACACCATATATTTT. It is translated as CASSLTASGNTIYF.

The chain carries TRBV9 and TRBJ1-2; D gene ambiguous. Germline V gene data show CDR1 as SGDLS and CDR2 as YYNGEE. Trimming took 4 bases from V and 4 from J, leaving 5 bases between them. There are 11 residues in the CDR3. DNA of the CDR3: TGTGCCAGCAGCACCAGCTATGGCTACACCTTC. It yields the protein CASSTSYGYTF.

The V and J genes are TRBV6-6 and TRBJ1-1; 7 bases agree with TRBD1. Germline V gives CDR1 MNHNY, CDR2 SVGAGI (reference sequence). Germline trimming cut 0 bases from V and 5 bases from J; bases unmatched to any gene: 9. The CDR3 sequence is 16 residues long. This CDR3 is CASSYSFDRVFTEAFF. The CDR3 coding sequence is TGTGCCAGCAGTTACTCGTTCGACAGGGTTTTTACTGAAGCTTTCTTT.

V gene TRBV30 combines with J gene TRBJ2-5; 9 nucleotides agree with TRBD2. Germline V gene sequence: CDR1 GTSNPN, CDR2 SVGIG (reference sequence). Trimming at V came to 3 bases and at J to 4 bases, leaving 6 bases not matched to a gene. There are 14 residues in the CDR3. CDR3 nucleotides: TGTGCCTGGAGGAAGGGACTAGCTCCAGAGACCCAGTACTTC. Translating it yields CAWRKGLAPETQYF. Filled out from reference TRBV30 and TRBJ2-5, the complete variable domain reads SQTIHQWPATLVQPVGSPLSLECTVEGTSNPNLYWYRQAAGRGLQLLFYSVGIGQISSEVPQNLSASRPQDRQFILSSKKLLLSDSGFYLCAWRKGLAPETQYFGPGTRLLVL.

Details on this clone: No conserved phenylalanine or tryptophan is present at the end of the CDR3, so a read error is the likely explanation. Because the CDR3's place on the DNA is in doubt, the DNA is left out and the CDR3 is given as listed by TCRdb. V usage is TRBV7-9 and J usage is TRBJ1-2; the D call of TRBD1 is as the table states it, not checked on the DNA. Looked up from germline, CDR1 is SEHNR and CDR2 is FQNEAQ (reference sequence). Including both end residues, the CDR3 is 12 amino acids long. This chain's CDR3 is CASSQPGQGNLY.

The rearrangement uses TRBV29-1 and TRBJ1-1; D unresolved. Germline V CDR1 and CDR2: SQVTM, ANQGSEA. The CDR3 spans 14 residues. Trimming stripped 5 bases from V and 1 base from J, with 14 bases between. The CDR3 reads CSVSWSGGNTEAFF. CDR3 nucleotides: TGCAGCGTTTCCTGGTCCGGTGGGAACACTGAAGCTTTCTTT.

This chain links TRBV15 with TRBJ1-1, with D uncertain. Per the germline V gene, CDR1 is LNHNV and CDR2 is YYDKDF (reference sequence). Trimming removed 7 bases from V and 4 bases from J, with 19 bases in between. The CDR3 loop spans 15 amino acids. The CDR3 loop is CATTKTGRAGTEAFF. Written as DNA, the CDR3 is TGTGCCACCACCAAAACTGGGAGGGCGGGCACTGAAGCTTTCTTT.

For this clone: Mismatch with germline at one junction end may stem from a read error. This rearrangement joins TRBV29-1 to TRBJ1-2, with D possibly TRBD1 on 5 matching bases. This CDR3 region has 13 residues. CDR1 is SQVTM, CDR2 ANQGSEA, per germline. The CDR3 DNA reads as TGCAGCGTAGAAGACAGTCCCCGAGGTGGCTACACCTTC. Its translation is CSVEDSPRGGYTF.

The V and J genes are TRBV29-1 and TRBJ2-3; D is ambiguous. The V gene's germline CDR1 is SQVTM and CDR2 ANQGSEA. The CDR3 spans 15 residues. Trimming shortened V by 6 bases and J by 4 bases, and 20 bases separated the two germline ends. CDR3 DNA: TGCAGCGTCTCCTCGCGTTCGTTGGTCGCAGATACGCAGTATTTT. It codes for CSVSSRSLVADTQYF.

The genes are TRBV7-6 and TRBJ2-2, with 7 bases that match TRBD2. Germline trimming cut 8 bases from V and 5 bases from J; bases unmatched to any gene: 5. The CDR3 runs to 13 residues. In germline, CDR1 is SGHVS, CDR2 FNYEAQ. DNA for the CDR3: TGTGCCAGCGCCTCAGCGGGGACCGGGGAGCTGTTTTTT. Translating gives CASASAGTGELFF. Combining the CDR3 with reference TRBV7-6 and TRBJ2-2 gives the whole variable domain GAGVSQSPRYKVTKRGQDVALRCDPISGHVSLYWYRQALGQGPEFLTYFNYEAQQDKSGLPNDRFSAERPEGSISTLTIQRTEQRDSAMYRCASASAGTGELFFGEGSRLTVL.

The V gene is TRBV21-1, the J gene TRBJ2-7; the tabulated D call, TRBD2, remains unverified against the DNA. TRBV21-1 is a pseudogene locus. This CDR3 is 18 amino acids long. The CDR3 sequence: CASSKRFGGTLRKDEQYF. The CDR3 DNA follows: TGTGCCAGCAGCAAAAGGTTCGGCGGGACGTTACGCAAGGACGAGCAGTACTTC.

The chain joins TRBV11-2 to TRBJ1-5, with TRBD1 identical over 7 bases. Germline V gene data show CDR1 as SGHAT and CDR2 as FQNNGV. V lost 5 bases, J lost 0 bases, and 4 bases stayed unmatched. CDR3 size: 15 residues. In nucleotides, the CDR3 is TGTGCCAGCAGCCGCGGGACAGCTAGCAATCAGCCCCAGCATTTT. Translating it yields CASSRGTASNQPQHF.